The 25 T cell receptor beta chains given below trace back to one sample, sequenced in a study of blood T cells in healthy people across ages. A second PCR, run for about 7 to 11 cycles, used a sample-barcoded 5' primer plus a J-beta primer mix. TCRdb re-analysed the 5' RACE reads in MiXCR, keeping a single row per CDR3 protein. The repertoire includes about 1.5 million distinct CDR3 sequences, 35% to 45% of them detected once, and less than 5% sits in the top ten. Sequenced: blood. These receptor sequences come from a woman in her late teens or twenties in good health.

J is TRBJ2-1 and V is TRBV4-3, with D possibly matching TRBD1 (6 bases). Germline V lookup: CDR1 LGHNA, CDR2 YSLEER. The CDR3 length is 15 residues. Trimming pared 4 bases from V and 8 bases from J, leaving 18 bases between. In DNA, the CDR3 is TGCGCCAGCAGCCCCAGGGGCGACCCCTTGGATGAGCAGTTCTTC. It is translated as CASSPRGDPLDEQFF.

Comments on this clonotype: A much bigger clone sits one base away, suggesting this may be a read error. The genes are TRBV29-1 and TRBJ1-2, with 7 bases aligning to TRBD1. After removal of 7 bases from V and 6 bases from J, the junction contained 11 bases not matched to a gene. Germline values: CDR1 SQVTM, CDR2 ANQGSEA. This CDR3 has 13 amino acids. CDR3 sequence: CSGEGQPSDGYTF. CDR3 bases: TGCAGCGGTGAGGGACAGCCTTCCGATGGCTACACCTTC.

This CDR3 is CASSLAGTARPLHF. CDR3 nucleotide sequence: TGTGCCAGCAGTTTGGCCGGGACGGCGCGGCCCCTCCACTTT. The chain combines TRBV27 with TRBJ1-6; the D gene is possibly TRBD1 (5 bases). Trimming removed 3 bases at V and 13 bases at J, with 16 bases between. This CDR3 comprises 14 residues. CDR1 and CDR2 (germline): MNHEY, SMNVEV (reference sequence).

The gene calls are TRBV20-1 and TRBJ2-1, with TRBD1 matching 9 bases. Unmatched junction bases numbered 10, after V lost 4 bases and J lost 6 bases. Germline V gene lookup returns CDR1 DFQATT and CDR2 SNEGSKA (reference sequence). This CDR3 comprises 15 residues. CDR3 coding DNA: TGCAGTGCTACGAGCCCGGGACAGGGTTTCAATGAGCAGTTCTTC. This gives the protein CSATSPGQGFNEQFF.

V gene TRBV4-3 combines with J gene TRBJ2-5; D may be TRBD2 (6 bases). CDR3 length: 16 amino acids. V shed 0 bases and J shed 11 bases, with 22 bases lying between them. CDR1 is LGHNA, CDR2 YSLEER, per germline. CDR3 sequence: CASSQDAAGGYNEQYF. DNA for the CDR3: TGCGCCAGCAGCCAAGATGCAGCGGGCGGGTACAATGAGCAGTACTTC.

This clonotype was found a few times. The gene calls are TRBV7-9 and TRBJ1-6; no firm D call. In germline, CDR1 is SEHNR, CDR2 FQNEAQ (reference sequence). The CDR3 consists of 16 residues. V gave up 5 bases and J gave up 1 base, with 12 bases separating them. The CDR3 region is CASSHVEGSYNSPLHF. In DNA, the CDR3 is TGTGCCAGCAGCCACGTCGAGGGTTCCTATAATTCACCCCTCCACTTT.

V usage is TRBV7-9 and J usage is TRBJ2-1, with unresolved D. The J call may be in error: the DNA end matches TRBJ2-7 better. Germline V CDR1 and CDR2: SEHNR, FQNEAQ (reference sequence). The CDR3 is 14 amino acids. DNA for the CDR3: TGTGCCAGCAGGATGGATGGTGGTGGGAATGAGCAGTACTTC. Its protein product is CASRMDGGGNEQYF.

The CDR3, as DNA: TGTGCCAGCAGCTTCAATGTAGGCGGCTACAATGAGCAGTTCTTC. Amino acids: CASSFNVGGYNEQFF. The chain combines TRBV7-2 with TRBJ2-1; D uncertain. The V end lost 3 bases, the J end lost 3 bases, and 12 bases lay between the germline ends. CDR3 length equals 15 residues. Germline V gives CDR1 SGHTA, CDR2 FQGNSA. The entire variable domain, with the rest obtained from reference TRBV7-2 and TRBJ2-1, is as follows: GAGVSQSPSNKVTEKGKDVELRCDPISGHTALYWYRQSLGQGLEFLIYFQGNSAPDKSGLPSDRFSAERTGGSVSTLTIQRTQQEDSAVYLCASSFNVGGYNEQFFGPGTRLTVL.

The CDR3 bases are TGTGCCAGCAGTGAAGTGTTTTCCTCTGGAAACACCATATATTTT. It codes for CASSEVFSSGNTIYF. The chain carries TRBV2 and TRBJ1-3; D ambiguous. V lost 1 base and J 0 bases, leaving 7 bases between the germline ends. Germline CDR1 is SNHLY and CDR2 is FYNNEI. The CDR3 length is 15 residues.

V usage is TRBV5-1 and J usage is TRBJ2-3; 7 nucleotides line up with TRBD1. CDR1 is SGHRS and CDR2 is YFSETQ in the germline V gene. After removal of 7 bases from V and 5 bases from J, the junction contained 13 bases not matched to a gene. The CDR3 is 15 residues long. The CDR3: CASAHQGVVRDTQYF. CDR3 sequence (DNA): TGCGCCAGCGCCCATCAGGGGGTTGTGCGAGATACGCAGTATTTT.

The rearrangement joins TRBV2 to TRBJ2-4; tentatively, D is TRBD2 (6 bases). V gave up 1 base and J gave up 6 bases, with 13 bases separating them. Germline CDR1 and CDR2: SNHLY and FYNNEI. The CDR3 has 15 amino acids. As DNA, the CDR3 is TGTGCCAGCAGTGAAGGCGCTAGGGGAGGAAACATTCAGTACTTC. Encoded protein: CASSEGARGGNIQYF. Full variable domain (rest looked up from reference TRBV2 and TRBJ2-4): EPEVTQTPSHQVTQMGQEVILRCVPISNHLYFYWYRQILGQKVEFLVSFYNNEISEKSEIFDDQFSVERPDGSNFTLKIRSTKLEDSAMYFCASSEGARGGNIQYFGAGTRLSVL.

A word on this clonotype: A read error may produce the germline difference seen at one junction end. The V gene is TRBV12-3 or TRBV12-4, the J gene TRBJ2-3; D perhaps matches TRBD2 (5 bases). The CDR3 totals 14 residues. DNA for the CDR3: TGTGCCAGCAGCTTAGAGGGCCCGCTCGACACGCAGTATTTT. This codes for CASSLEGPLDTQYF.

The genes are TRBV7-3 and TRBJ2-1; D tentatively reads TRBD1 or TRBD2 (5 bases each). Germline CDR1 reads SGHTA; CDR2 reads FQGTGA. The V and J ends lost 5 bases and 4 bases respectively, with 15 bases between them. The CDR3 has 15 amino acids. The chain's CDR3 is CASSGDALNYNEQFF. CDR3 nucleotide sequence: TGTGCCAGCAGCGGGGACGCACTGAATTACAATGAGCAGTTCTTC.

V is TRBV4-1 and J is TRBJ2-5; 7 bases agree with TRBD1. This CDR3 region has 15 residues. CDR1 and CDR2 (germline): MGHRA, YSYEKL. V shed 4 bases and J 5 bases; nucleotides not matched to a gene: 10. The CDR3: CASSPEGQPRETQYF. The CDR3 DNA is TGCGCCAGCAGCCCCGAGGGACAGCCCAGGGAGACCCAGTACTTC.

This clonotype was seen a few times. CDR3 sequence: CASSLATGMNTEAFF. In DNA, the CDR3 is TGTGCCAGCAGCTTAGCAACGGGAATGAACACTGAAGCTTTCTTT. The V gene is TRBV7-9, the J gene TRBJ1-1, with D unclear. CDR3 length equals 15 residues. Per germline, CDR1 SEHNR and CDR2 FQNEAQ (reference sequence). Trimming cost V 0 bases and J 0 bases, with 8 bases left between them.

V is TRBV27 and J is TRBJ2-1, with 8 bases identical to TRBD2. This CDR3 contains 16 residues. V lost 7 bases to trimming and J lost 3 bases; unmatched junction nucleotides: 11. From germline, CDR1 is MNHEY and CDR2 SMNVEV (reference sequence). DNA for the CDR3: TGTGCCAGCACCCGGGAGGGGGGTTTCAGCTACAATGAGCAGTTCTTC. It is translated as CASTREGGFSYNEQFF.

The chain links TRBV14 to TRBJ2-5; D is unclear. The CDR3 runs to 15 residues. The V end was cut by 4 bases, the J end by 0 bases, with 12 bases between. The germline gives CDR1 SGHDN, CDR2 FVKESK. This CDR3 is CASSPLAMYQETQYF. CDR3 DNA sequence: TGTGCCAGCAGCCCGTTGGCCATGTACCAAGAGACCCAGTACTTC. Combining the CDR3 with reference TRBV14 and TRBJ2-5 gives the whole variable domain EAGVTQFPSHSVIEKGQTVTLRCDPISGHDNLYWYRRVMGKEIKFLLHFVKESKQDESGMPNNRFLAERTGGTYSTLKVQPAELEDSGVYFCASSPLAMYQETQYFGPGTRLLVL.

The rearrangement uses TRBV5-1 and TRBJ2-3; 8 positions agree with TRBD1. Looked up from germline, CDR1 is SGHRS and CDR2 is YFSETQ. There are 15 residues in the CDR3. After removal of 4 bases from V and 3 bases from J, the junction contained 7 bases not matched to a gene. This CDR3 reads CASSPDRGVTDTQYF. The CDR3, as DNA: TGCGCCAGCAGCCCCGACAGGGGAGTTACAGATACGCAGTATTTT.

This clonotype was found a few times. The chain has TRBV28 and TRBJ2-7, with TRBD1 identical over 9 bases. V gave up 5 bases and J gave up 5 bases; unmatched junction bases: 7. Germline V gene lookup returns CDR1 MDHEN and CDR2 SYDVKM. This CDR3 is 14 amino acids long. DNA for the CDR3: TGTGCCAGCAGTCCCCCGGGACAGGGCGACGAGCAGTACTTC. This translates into CASSPPGQGDEQYF.

This chain connects TRBV20-1 to TRBJ2-7; 12 positions match TRBD2. J was trimmed by 3 bases and V by 6 bases; bases with no gene match: 15. The CDR3 is 17 amino acids. Per the germline V gene, CDR1 is DFQATT and CDR2 is SNEGSKA (reference sequence). CDR3 DNA sequence: TGCAGTGCCCATGGCTCTAGCGGGAGGGCCGCTATCTACGAGCAGTACTTC. Translating it yields CSAHGSSGRAAIYEQYF.

The rearrangement uses TRBV6-4 and TRBJ2-2, with D possibly matching TRBD2 (5 bases). The CDR3 spans 15 residues. Germline loops: CDR1 MRHNA, CDR2 SNTAGT. Trimming took 4 bases from V and 2 from J, leaving 11 bases between them. The CDR3 loop reads CASSADGENTGELFF. CDR3 coding DNA: TGTGCCAGCAGTGCGGACGGGGAAAACACCGGGGAGCTGTTTTTT.

This rearrangement joins TRBV5-1 to TRBJ2-1; 8 positions match TRBD2. CDR3 length: 17 amino acids. CDR1 and CDR2 from the germline V gene are SGHRS and YFSETQ. With 1 base clipped from V and 0 bases from J, the junction kept 6 bases outside the gene matches. CDR3 sequence: CASSLTAGTSSYNEQFF. As DNA, the CDR3 is TGCGCCAGCAGCTTGACCGCCGGGACTAGCTCCTACAATGAGCAGTTCTTC.

The genes are TRBV5-6 and TRBJ1-5; D ambiguous. This CDR3 contains 15 residues. Germline V gene lookup returns CDR1 SGHDT and CDR2 YYEEEE. V dropped 2 bases and J dropped 2 bases, with 11 bases sitting between them. The CDR3 sequence: CASSFGRLGNQPQHF. CDR3 nucleotides: TGTGCCAGCAGCTTTGGGAGATTGGGCAATCAGCCCCAGCATTTT.

The sample holds many counts of this clonotype. The chain recombines TRBV20-1 with TRBJ2-3; unclear D gene. Trimming shortened V by 7 bases and J by 1 base, and 15 bases separated the two germline ends. Germline lookup yields CDR1 DFQATT and CDR2 SNEGSKA (reference sequence). The CDR3 sequence is 14 residues long. Here the CDR3 reads CSVPSLQGTDTQYF. In DNA form, the CDR3 reads TGCAGTGTCCCGAGCCTACAAGGCACAGATACGCAGTATTTT.

The V gene is TRBV20-1, the J gene TRBJ1-4; 9 bases line up with TRBD1. The CDR3 has 14 amino acids. The V gene's germline CDR1 is DFQATT and CDR2 SNEGSKA (reference sequence). The V gene end was trimmed by 0 bases and the J gene end by 10 bases; junction bases not matched to a gene: 6. The DNA for the CDR3 is TGCAGTGCTAGAGATGACAGGGGGAAGGGAAAACTGTTTTTT. It specifies CSARDDRGKGKLFF.